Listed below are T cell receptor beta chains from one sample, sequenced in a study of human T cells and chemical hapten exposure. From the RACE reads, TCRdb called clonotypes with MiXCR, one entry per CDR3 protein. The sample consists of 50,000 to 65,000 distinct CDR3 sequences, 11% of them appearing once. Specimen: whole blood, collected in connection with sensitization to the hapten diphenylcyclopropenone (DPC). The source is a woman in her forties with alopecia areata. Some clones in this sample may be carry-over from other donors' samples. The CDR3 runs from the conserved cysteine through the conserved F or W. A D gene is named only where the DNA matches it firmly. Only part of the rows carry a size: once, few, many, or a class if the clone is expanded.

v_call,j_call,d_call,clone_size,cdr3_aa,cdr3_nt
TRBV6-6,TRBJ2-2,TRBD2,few,CASSSGGANTGELFF,TGTGCCAGCAGTTCTGGGGGGGCGAACACCGGGGAGCTGTTTTTT
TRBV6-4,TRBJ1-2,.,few,CASSAGGNGYTF,TGTGCCAGCAGTGCCGGGGGGAATGGCTACACCTTC
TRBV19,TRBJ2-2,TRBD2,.,CASSPRTSGSAFTGELFF,TGTGCCAGTAGTCCGCGGACTAGCGGGAGTGCATTTACCGGGGAGCTGTTTTTT
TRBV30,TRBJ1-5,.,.,CAWSQSSDQPQHF,TGTGCCTGGAGTCAATCATCCGATCAGCCCCAGCATTTT
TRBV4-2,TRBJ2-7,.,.,CASSQEAHAEQYF,TGTGCCAGCAGCCAAGAGGCTCATGCCGAGCAGTACTTC
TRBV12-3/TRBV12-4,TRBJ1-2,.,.,CASTSLGSGYTF,TGTGCCAGCACCTCACTCGGATCTGGCTACACCTTC
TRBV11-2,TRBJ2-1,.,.,CASSFSNIRGNEQFF,TGTGCCAGCAGCTTCAGTAATATCCGGGGCAATGAGCAGTTCTTC
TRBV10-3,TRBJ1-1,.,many,CAISAVGQRSTEAFF,TGTGCCATCAGTGCTGTAGGACAGCGGAGCACTGAAGCTTTCTTT
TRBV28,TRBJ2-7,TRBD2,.,CASSLVQGGTSGRPYEQYF,TGTGCCAGCAGTTTAGTACAGGGAGGGACTAGCGGGAGACCCTACGAGCAGTACTTC
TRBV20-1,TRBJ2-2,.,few,CSARGETGELFF,TGCAGTGCTAGGGGAGAGACCGGGGAGCTGTTTTTT
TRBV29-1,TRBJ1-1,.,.,CSLKQAPNTEAFF,TGCAGCTTGAAGCAGGCCCCGAACACTGAAGCTTTCTTT
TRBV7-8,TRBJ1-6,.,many,CASSLGGTNNSPLHF,TGTGCCAGCAGCTTAGGTGGGACGAACAATTCACCCCTCCACTTT
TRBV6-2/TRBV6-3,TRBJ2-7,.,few,CASSYLWGYEQYF,TGTGCCAGCAGTTACCTCTGGGGCTACGAGCAGTACTTC